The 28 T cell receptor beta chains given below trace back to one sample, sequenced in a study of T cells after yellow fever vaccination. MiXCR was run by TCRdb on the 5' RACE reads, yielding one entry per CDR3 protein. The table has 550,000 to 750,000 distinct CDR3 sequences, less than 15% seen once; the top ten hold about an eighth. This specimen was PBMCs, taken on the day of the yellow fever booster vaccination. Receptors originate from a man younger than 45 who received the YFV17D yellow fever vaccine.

In DNA, the CDR3 is TGCGCCAGCAGCACAGGGCAAAATTCACCCCTCCACTTT. Translating gives CASSTGQNSPLHF. The chain is built from TRBV5-1 and TRBJ1-6; D perhaps matches TRBD1 (6 bases). The germline V gene has CDR1 SGHRS and CDR2 YFSETQ. V lost 4 bases, J lost 7 bases, and 9 bases lay in between. CDR3 size: 13 residues.

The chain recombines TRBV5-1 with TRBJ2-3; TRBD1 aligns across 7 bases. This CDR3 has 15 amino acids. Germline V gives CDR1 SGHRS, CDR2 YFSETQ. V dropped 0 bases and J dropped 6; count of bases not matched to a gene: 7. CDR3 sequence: CASSLDRQGLDTQYF. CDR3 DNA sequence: TGCGCCAGCAGCTTGGATCGACAGGGTTTGGATACGCAGTATTTT.

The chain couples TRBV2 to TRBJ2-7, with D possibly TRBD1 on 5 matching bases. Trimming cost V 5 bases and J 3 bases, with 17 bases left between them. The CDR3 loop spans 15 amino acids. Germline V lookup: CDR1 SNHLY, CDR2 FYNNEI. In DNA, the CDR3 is TGTGCCAGCAGTCAATCGGTGGACACGCGCTACGAGCAGTACTTC. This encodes CASSQSVDTRYEQYF.

CDR3 nucleotides: TGCGCCAGCAGCCAAGAAGGAGGGCTTACGCAGTATTTT. As protein: CASSQEGGLTQYF. This sequence joins TRBV4-3 and TRBJ2-3; maybe TRBD2 (6 bases). The V end was cut by 0 bases, the J end by 8 bases, with 9 bases between. Germline CDR1 LGHNA, CDR2 YSLEER. This CDR3 region has 13 residues.

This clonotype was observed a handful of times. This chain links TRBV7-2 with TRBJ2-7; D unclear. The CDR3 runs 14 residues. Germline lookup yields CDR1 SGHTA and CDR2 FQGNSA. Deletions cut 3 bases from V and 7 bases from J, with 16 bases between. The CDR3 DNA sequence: TGTGCCAGCAGCTTCCGAAGGAGCCCTGGTGAGCAGTACTTC. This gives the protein CASSFRRSPGEQYF.

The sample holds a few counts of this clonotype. The CDR3, as DNA: TGTGCCAGCAGCCTAATGGGACCAGGGGGTTCACCCCTCCACTTT. Its translation is CASSLMGPGGSPLHF. The chain is built from TRBV6-1 and TRBJ1-6; TRBD1 agrees at 7 bases. The germline CDR1 and CDR2 sequences are MNHNS and SASEGT. The V gene end was trimmed by 6 bases and the J gene end by 9 bases; junction bases not matched to a gene: 11. This CDR3 is 15 amino acids long.

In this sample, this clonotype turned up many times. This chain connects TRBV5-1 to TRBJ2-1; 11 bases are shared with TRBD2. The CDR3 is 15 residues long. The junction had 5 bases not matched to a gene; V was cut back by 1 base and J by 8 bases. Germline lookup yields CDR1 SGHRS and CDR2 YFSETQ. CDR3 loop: CASSLTSGSVYEQFF. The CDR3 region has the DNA TGCGCCAGCAGCTTGACTAGCGGGAGTGTCTATGAGCAGTTCTTC.

CDR3 nucleotide sequence: TGCGCCAGCAGCCAATTGGGAGCGAACACCGGGGAGCTGTTTTTT. It encodes CASSQLGANTGELFF. The chain employs TRBV4-3 and TRBJ2-2; D perhaps matches TRBD2 (5 bases). This CDR3 comprises 15 residues. Germline V CDR1 and CDR2: LGHNA, YSLEER. Trimming removed 2 bases from V and 0 bases from J, with 7 bases in between.

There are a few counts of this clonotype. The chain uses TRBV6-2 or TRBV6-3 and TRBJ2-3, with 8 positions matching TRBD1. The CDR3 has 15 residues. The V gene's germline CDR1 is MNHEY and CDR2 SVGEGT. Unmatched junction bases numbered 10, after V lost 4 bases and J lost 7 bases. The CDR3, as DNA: TGTGCCAGCAGTTCTCCCGAGACAGGGGTCAATACGCAGTATTTT. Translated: CASSSPETGVNTQYF.

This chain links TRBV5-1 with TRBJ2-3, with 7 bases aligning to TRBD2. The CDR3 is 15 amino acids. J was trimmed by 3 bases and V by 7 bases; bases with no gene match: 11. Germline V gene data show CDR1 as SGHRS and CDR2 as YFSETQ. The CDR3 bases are TGCGCCAGCTACGGCTCGGCGGGAGTTACAGATACGCAGTATTTT. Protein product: CASYGSAGVTDTQYF.

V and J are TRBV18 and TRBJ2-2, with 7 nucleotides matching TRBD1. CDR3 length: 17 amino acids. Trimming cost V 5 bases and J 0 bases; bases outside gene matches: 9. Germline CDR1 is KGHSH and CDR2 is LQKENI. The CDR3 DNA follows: TGTGCCAGCTCAAAAGGGCCGGGACAGACGAACACCGGGGAGCTGTTTTTT. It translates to CASSKGPGQTNTGELFF.

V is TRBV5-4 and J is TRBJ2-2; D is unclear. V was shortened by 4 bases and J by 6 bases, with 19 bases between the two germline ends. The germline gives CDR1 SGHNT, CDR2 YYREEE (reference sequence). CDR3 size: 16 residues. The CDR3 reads CASSPTVDPGSGELFF. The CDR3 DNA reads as TGTGCCAGCAGCCCAACGGTGGATCCCGGCTCCGGGGAGCTGTTTTTT.

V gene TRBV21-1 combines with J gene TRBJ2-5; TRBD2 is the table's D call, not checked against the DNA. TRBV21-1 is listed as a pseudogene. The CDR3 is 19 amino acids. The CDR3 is CASSITGTSGSILRETQYF. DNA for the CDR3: TGTGCCAGCAGCATCACCGGGACTAGCGGGAGTATCCTAAGAGAGACCCAGTACTTC.

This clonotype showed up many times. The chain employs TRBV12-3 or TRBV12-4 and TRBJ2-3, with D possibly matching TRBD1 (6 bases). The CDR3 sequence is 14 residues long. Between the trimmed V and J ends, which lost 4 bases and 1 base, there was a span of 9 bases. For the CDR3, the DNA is TGTGCCAGCAGTTCAGGGGCAGGCACAGATACGCAGTATTTT. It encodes CASSSGAGTDTQYF.

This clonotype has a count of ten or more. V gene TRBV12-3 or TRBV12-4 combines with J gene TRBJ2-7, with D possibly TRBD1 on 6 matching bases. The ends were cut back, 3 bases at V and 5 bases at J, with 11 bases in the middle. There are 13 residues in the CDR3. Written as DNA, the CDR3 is TGTGCCAGCAGTTTCAGCACAGGGAACGAGCAGTACTTC. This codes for CASSFSTGNEQYF.

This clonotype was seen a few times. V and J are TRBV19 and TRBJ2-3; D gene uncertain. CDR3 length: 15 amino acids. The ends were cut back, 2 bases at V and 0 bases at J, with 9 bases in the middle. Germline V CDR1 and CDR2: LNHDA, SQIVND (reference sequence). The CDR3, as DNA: TGTGCCAGTAGTATATCGGCTGCTAGCACAGATACGCAGTATTTT. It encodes CASSISAASTDTQYF.

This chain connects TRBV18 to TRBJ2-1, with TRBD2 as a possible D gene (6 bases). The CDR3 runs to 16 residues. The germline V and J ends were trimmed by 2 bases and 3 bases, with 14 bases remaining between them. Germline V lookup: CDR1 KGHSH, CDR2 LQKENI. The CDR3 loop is CASSPSEGPHYNEQFF. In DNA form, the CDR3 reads TGTGCCAGCTCACCATCGGAGGGGCCCCACTACAATGAGCAGTTCTTC.

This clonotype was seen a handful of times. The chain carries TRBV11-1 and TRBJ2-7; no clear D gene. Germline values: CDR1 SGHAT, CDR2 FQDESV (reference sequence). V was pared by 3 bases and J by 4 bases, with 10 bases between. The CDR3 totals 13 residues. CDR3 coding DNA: TGTGCCAGCAGCTTGAATAACCGATACGAGCAGTACTTC. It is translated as CASSLNNRYEQYF.

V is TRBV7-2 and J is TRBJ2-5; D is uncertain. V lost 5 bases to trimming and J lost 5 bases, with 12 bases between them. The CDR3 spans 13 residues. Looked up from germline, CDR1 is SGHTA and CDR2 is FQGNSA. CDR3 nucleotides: TGTGCCAGCAGCCCTTCCCATTGGGAGACCCAGTACTTC. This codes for CASSPSHWETQYF.

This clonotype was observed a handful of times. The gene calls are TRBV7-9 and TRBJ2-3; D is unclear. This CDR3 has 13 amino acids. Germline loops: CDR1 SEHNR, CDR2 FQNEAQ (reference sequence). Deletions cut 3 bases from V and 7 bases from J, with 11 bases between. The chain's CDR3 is CASSFDIPYTQYF. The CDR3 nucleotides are TGTGCCAGCAGCTTCGACATCCCTTATACGCAGTATTTT.

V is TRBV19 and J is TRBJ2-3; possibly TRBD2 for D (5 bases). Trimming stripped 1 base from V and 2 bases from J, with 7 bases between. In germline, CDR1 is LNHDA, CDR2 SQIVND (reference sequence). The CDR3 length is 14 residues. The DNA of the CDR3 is TGTGCCAGTAGTATAGTCGGGAACACAGATACGCAGTATTTT. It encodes CASSIVGNTDTQYF. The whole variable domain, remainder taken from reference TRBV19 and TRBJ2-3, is DGGITQSPKYLFRKEGQNVTLSCEQNLNHDAMYWYRQDPGQGLRLIYYSQIVNDFQKGDIAEGYSVSREKKESFPLTVTSAQKNPTAFYLCASSIVGNTDTQYFGPGTRLTVL.

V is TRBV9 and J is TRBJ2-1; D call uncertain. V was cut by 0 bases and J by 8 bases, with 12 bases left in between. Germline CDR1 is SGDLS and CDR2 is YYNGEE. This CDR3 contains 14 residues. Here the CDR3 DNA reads TGTGCCAGCAGCGTAGGAGGTTCGCATCATGAGCAGTTCTTC. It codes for CASSVGGSHHEQFF.

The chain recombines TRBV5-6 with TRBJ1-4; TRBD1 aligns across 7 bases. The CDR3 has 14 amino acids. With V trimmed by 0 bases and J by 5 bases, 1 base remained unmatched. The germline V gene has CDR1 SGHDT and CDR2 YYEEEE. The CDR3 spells CASSLDRGNEKLFF. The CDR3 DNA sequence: TGTGCCAGCAGCTTGGACAGGGGAAATGAAAAACTGTTTTTT.

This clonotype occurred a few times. The CDR3, as DNA: TGTGCCAGCAGCATGGGACTAGCGGCTGAGCAGTTCTTC. It is translated as CASSMGLAAEQFF. This rearrangement joins TRBV9 to TRBJ2-1, with 11 bases identical to TRBD2. V trimming: 4 bases; J trimming: 9 bases; junction bases outside the gene matches: 3. The CDR3 has 13 amino acids. CDR1 is SGDLS and CDR2 is YYNGEE in the germline V gene.

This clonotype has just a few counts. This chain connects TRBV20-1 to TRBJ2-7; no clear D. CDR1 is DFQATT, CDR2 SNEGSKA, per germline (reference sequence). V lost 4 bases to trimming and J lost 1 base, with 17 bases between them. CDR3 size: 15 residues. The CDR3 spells CSANAHGKGSYEQYF. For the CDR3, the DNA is TGCAGTGCTAACGCGCATGGCAAGGGATCCTACGAGCAGTACTTC.

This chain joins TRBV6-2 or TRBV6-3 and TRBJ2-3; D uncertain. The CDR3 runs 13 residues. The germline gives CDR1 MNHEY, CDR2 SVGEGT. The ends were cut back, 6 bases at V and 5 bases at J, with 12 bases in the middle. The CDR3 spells CASSHTDRDTQYF. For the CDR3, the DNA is TGTGCCAGCAGCCATACTGATCGAGATACGCAGTATTTT.

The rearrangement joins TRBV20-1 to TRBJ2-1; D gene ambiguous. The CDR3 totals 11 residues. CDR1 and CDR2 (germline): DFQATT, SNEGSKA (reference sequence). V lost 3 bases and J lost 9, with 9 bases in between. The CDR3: CSARSIGEQFF. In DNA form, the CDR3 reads TGCAGTGCTAGGAGCATAGGTGAGCAGTTCTTC.

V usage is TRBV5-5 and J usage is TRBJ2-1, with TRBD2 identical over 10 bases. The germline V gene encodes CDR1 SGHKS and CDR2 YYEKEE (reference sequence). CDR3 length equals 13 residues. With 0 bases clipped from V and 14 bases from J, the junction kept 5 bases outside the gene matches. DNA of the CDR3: TGTGCCAGCAGCTTGGGGGGTGGGACTAGCGAGTTCTTC. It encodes CASSLGGGTSEFF.